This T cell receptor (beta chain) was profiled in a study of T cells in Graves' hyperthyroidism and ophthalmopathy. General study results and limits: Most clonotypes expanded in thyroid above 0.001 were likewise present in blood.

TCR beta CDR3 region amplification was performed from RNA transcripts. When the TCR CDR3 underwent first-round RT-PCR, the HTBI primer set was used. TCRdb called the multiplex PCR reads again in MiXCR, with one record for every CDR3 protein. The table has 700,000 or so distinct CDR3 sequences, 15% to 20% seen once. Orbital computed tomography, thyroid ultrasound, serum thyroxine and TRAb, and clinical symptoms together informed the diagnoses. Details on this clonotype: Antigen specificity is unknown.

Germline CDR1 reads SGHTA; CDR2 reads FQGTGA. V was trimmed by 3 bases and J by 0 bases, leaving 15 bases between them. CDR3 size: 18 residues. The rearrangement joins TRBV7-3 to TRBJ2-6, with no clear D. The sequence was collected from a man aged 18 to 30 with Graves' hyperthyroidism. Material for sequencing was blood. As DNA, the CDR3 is TGTGCCAGCAGCTTTGCACCCGCCGTGACCTCTGGGGCCAACGTCCTGACTTTC. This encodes CASSFAPAVTSGANVLTF.